These T cell receptor beta chains were read from a single sample in a study of cytomegalovirus exposure and HLA in healthy donors. Method: immunoSEQ multiplex PCR; TCRdb's copy keeps in-frame clones and lacks some. The table lists fewer than 80,000 clones, over 60% of them singletons. Sequences were obtained from PBMCs. Source of these receptors: a woman aged 25-40 years in good health and CMV-seronegative. The CDR3 runs from the conserved cysteine through the conserved F or W. Fields, in order: V gene, J gene, D gene, clone size, CDR3 protein, CDR3 DNA. D genes are given only for firm matches. Clone size is not always given. Where it is, it says once, few, many or a class for expanded clones.

V: TRBV19
J: TRBJ1-5
D: NA
size: NA
CDR3: CASGEQGIGSQPQHF
DNA: TGTGCCAGTGGTGAACAGGGAATCGGTAGTCAGCCCCAGCATTTT

V: TRBV7-9
J: TRBJ2-1
D: NA
size: NA
CDR3: CASSPDGRGGNEQFF
DNA: TGTGCCAGCAGCCCAGATGGCCGGGGAGGTAATGAGCAGTTCTTC

V: TRBV6-5
J: TRBJ2-1
D: NA
size: NA
CDR3: CASSRLIGGNEQFF
DNA: TGTGCCAGCAGTCGACTCATCGGGGGCAATGAGCAGTTCTTC

V: TRBV7-2
J: TRBJ2-3
D: NA
size: NA
CDR3: CASSSYTDTQYF
DNA: TGTGCCAGCAGCAGCTACACAGATACGCAGTATTTT

V: TRBV5-1
J: TRBJ2-7
D: TRBD1
size: NA
CDR3: CASHPGDREGNEQYF
DNA: TGCGCCAGCCACCCTGGGGACAGGGAAGGTAACGAGCAGTACTTC

V: TRBV7-8
J: TRBJ2-7
D: NA
size: once
CDR3: CASRFSLDSLYEQYF
DNA: TGTGCCAGCAGATTTAGCCTGGACAGCCTCTACGAGCAGTACTTC

V: TRBV7-2
J: TRBJ2-1
D: NA
size: few
CDR3: CASSLSGNEQFF
DNA: TGTGCCAGCAGCTTATCCGGTAATGAGCAGTTCTTC

V: TRBV6-5
J: TRBJ1-1
D: NA
size: few
CDR3: CASSYGADGITEAFF
DNA: TGTGCCAGCAGTTACGGGGCGGACGGAATCACTGAAGCTTTCTTT

V: TRBV28
J: TRBJ2-1
D: TRBD2
size: NA
CDR3: CASRGLAGVSEQFF
DNA: TGTGCCAGCCGCGGACTAGCGGGAGTTAGTGAGCAGTTCTTC

V: TRBV7-2
J: TRBJ2-2
D: TRBD2
size: few
CDR3: CASSSRTSGRSGELFF
DNA: TGTGCCAGCAGCTCCAGGACTAGCGGGAGGTCCGGGGAGCTGTTTTTT

V: TRBV28
J: TRBJ1-4
D: NA
size: NA
CDR3: CASSRGGNEKLFF
DNA: TGTGCCAGCAGCCGGGGGGGCAATGAAAAACTGTTTTTT

V: TRBV7-3
J: TRBJ2-1
D: TRBD2
size: NA
CDR3: CASSPYPGLDRNEQFF
DNA: TGTGCCAGCAGCCCCTACCCGGGACTAGATCGCAATGAGCAGTTCTTC

V: TRBV5-6
J: TRBJ1-2
D: NA
size: once
CDR3: CASSLDAGTGYTF
DNA: TGTGCCAGCAGCTTGGACGCAGGGACAGGCTACACCTTC

V: TRBV12-5
J: TRBJ2-3
D: TRBD2
size: NA
CDR3: CASGWTSGSLDTQYF
DNA: TGTGCTAGTGGTTGGACTAGCGGGAGTTTAGATACGCAGTATTTT

V: TRBV6-1
J: TRBJ1-2
D: NA
size: NA
CDR3: CASKGRNFSYGYTF
DNA: TGTGCCAGCAAGGGGAGGAACTTCTCCTATGGCTACACCTTC

V: TRBV10-2
J: TRBJ2-7
D: TRBD2
size: NA
CDR3: CASRSGTSGMGYEQYF
DNA: TGCGCCAGCAGGTCCGGGACTAGCGGGATGGGGTACGAGCAGTACTTC

V: TRBV2
J: TRBJ2-7
D: TRBD1
size: few
CDR3: CASIEGTGLYEQYF
DNA: TGTGCCAGCATCGAAGGGACAGGGTTGTACGAGCAGTACTTC

V: TRBV29-1
J: TRBJ2-1
D: TRBD2
size: NA
CDR3: CSVGLAEGSNEQFF
DNA: TGCAGCGTTGGTCTAGCGGAGGGGTCAAATGAGCAGTTCTTC

V: TRBV5-1
J: TRBJ1-1
D: NA
size: NA
CDR3: CASSPRGEPAHFF
DNA: TGCGCCAGCAGCCCTCGGGGGGAGCCAGCACATTTCTTT

V: TRBV7-9
J: TRBJ2-5
D: NA
size: few
CDR3: CASSPAGLGSETQYF
DNA: TGTGCCAGCAGCCCTGCGGGACTGGGGAGTGAGACCCAGTACTTC

V: TRBV30
J: TRBJ2-1
D: TRBD1
size: NA
CDR3: CAWSGTVSYNEQFF
DNA: TGTGCCTGGAGCGGGACAGTCTCCTACAATGAGCAGTTCTTC

V: TRBV19
J: TRBJ2-3
D: NA
size: NA
CDR3: CASSMGRFPDTQYF
DNA: TGTGCCAGTAGTATGGGCAGATTCCCTGATACGCAGTATTTT

V: TRBV6-6
J: TRBJ2-7
D: NA
size: few
CDR3: CASANPRGSGSYEQYF
DNA: TGTGCCAGCGCGAACCCCCGGGGTAGCGGATCCTACGAGCAGTACTTC

V: TRBV19
J: TRBJ2-7
D: TRBD1
size: NA
CDR3: CASSPSTGGSSYEQYF
DNA: TGTGCCAGTAGTCCATCGACAGGGGGTTCCTCCTACGAGCAGTACTTC

V: TRBV7-2
J: TRBJ1-2
D: NA
size: NA
CDR3: CASWGGNTLNYGYTF
DNA: TGTGCCAGTTGGGGCGGTAACACCCTTAACTATGGCTACACCTTC

V: TRBV7-2
J: TRBJ1-1
D: NA
size: NA
CDR3: CASSLLGAADTEAFF
DNA: TGTGCCAGCAGCCTCTTAGGGGCCGCAGACACTGAAGCTTTCTTT

V: TRBV5-5
J: TRBJ1-1
D: TRBD1
size: NA
CDR3: CASSALPGGLETEAFF
DNA: TGTGCCAGCAGCGCACTTCCAGGGGGCCTAGAGACTGAAGCTTTCTTT

V: TRBV30
J: TRBJ1-1
D: NA
size: few
CDR3: CAWSSYGGTENTEAFF
DNA: TGTGCCTGGAGTTCTTATGGGGGGACCGAGAACACTGAAGCTTTCTTT

V: TRBV29-1
J: TRBJ1-2
D: NA
size: NA
CDR3: CSVTWEVANYGYTF
DNA: TGCAGCGTGACCTGGGAGGTGGCCAACTATGGCTACACCTTC